The clone carrying this T cell receptor (beta chain) showed up many times. The CDR3 covers 14 residues. V was clipped by 2 bases and J by 0 bases, with 6 bases between them. Germline V gene sequence: CDR1 SGHTA, CDR2 FQGNSA. The entry originates in a study of T-cell memory formation after mild COVID-19. One entry per CDR3 protein, called by TCRdb with MiXCR from the 5' RACE reads. The sample lists about 110,000 distinct CDR3 sequences, roughly 19% occurring once. The rearrangement links TRBV7-2 to TRBJ2-3; D is unresolved. The sequence derives from a man aged 18 to 30 who had mild COVID-19 (a few samples of this study predate the infection). Cell type and time point are not known. Sequencing was done on a sample of PBMCs or a T cell subset sorted from them (not recorded which). CDR3 nucleotides: TGTGCCAGCAGCTTATTTGGAAGCACAGATACGCAGTATTTT. Its protein product is CASSLFGSTDTQYF.